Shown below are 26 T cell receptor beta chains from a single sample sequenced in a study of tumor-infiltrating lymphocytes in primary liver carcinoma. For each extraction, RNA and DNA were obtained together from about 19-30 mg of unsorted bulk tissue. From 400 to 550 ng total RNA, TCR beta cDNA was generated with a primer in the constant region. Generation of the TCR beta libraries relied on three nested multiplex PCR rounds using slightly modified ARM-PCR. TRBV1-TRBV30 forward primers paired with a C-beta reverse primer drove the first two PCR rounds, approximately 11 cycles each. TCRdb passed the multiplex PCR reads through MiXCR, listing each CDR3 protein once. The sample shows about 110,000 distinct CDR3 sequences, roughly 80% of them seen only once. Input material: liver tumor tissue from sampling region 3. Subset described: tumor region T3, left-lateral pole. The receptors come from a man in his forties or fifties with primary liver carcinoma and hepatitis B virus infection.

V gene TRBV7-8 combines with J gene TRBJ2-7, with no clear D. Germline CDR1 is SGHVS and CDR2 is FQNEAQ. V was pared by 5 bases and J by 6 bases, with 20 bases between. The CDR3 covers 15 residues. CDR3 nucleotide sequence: TGTGCCAGCAGCGTAACTTGCAGAGCTAGGTCCGAGCAGTACTTC. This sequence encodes CASSVTCRARSEQYF.

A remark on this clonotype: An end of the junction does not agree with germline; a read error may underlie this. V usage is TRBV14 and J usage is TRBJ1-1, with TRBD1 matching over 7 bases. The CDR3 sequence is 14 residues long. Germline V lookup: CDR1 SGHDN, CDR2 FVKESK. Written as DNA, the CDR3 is TGTGCCAACAGCCCCTCGGACAGGTTGGATGCGGCTTTCTTT. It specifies CANSPSDRLDAAFF. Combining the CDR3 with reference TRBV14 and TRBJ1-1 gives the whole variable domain EAGVTQFPSHSVIEKGQTVTLRCDPISGHDNLYWYRRVMGKEIKFLLHFVKESKQDESGMPNNRFLAERTGGTYSTLKVQPAELEDSGVYFCANSPSDRLDAAFFGQGTRLTVV.

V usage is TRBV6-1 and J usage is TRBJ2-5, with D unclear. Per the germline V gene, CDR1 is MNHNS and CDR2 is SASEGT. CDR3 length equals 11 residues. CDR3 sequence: CISSESPTQYF. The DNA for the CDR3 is TGTATCAGCAGTGAGTCACCGACCCAGTACTTC.

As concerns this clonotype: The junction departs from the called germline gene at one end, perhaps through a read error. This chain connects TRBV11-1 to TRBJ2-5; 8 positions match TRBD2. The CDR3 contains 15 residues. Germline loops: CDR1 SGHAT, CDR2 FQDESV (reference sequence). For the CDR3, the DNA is TGTACCAGCACCCTCACGGGACTAGAGGGAGAGACCCATTACTTC. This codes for CTSTLTGLEGETHYF.

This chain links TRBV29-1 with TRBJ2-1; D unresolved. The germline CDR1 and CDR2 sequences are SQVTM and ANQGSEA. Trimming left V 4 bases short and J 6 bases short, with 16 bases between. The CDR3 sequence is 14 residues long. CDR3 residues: CSVAEISRVNEQFF. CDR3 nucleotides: TGCAGCGTTGCGGAAATCTCGAGAGTCAATGAGCAGTTCTTC.

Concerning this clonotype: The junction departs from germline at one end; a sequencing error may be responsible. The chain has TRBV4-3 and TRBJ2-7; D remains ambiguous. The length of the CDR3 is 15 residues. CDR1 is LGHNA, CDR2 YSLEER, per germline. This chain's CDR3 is CASSPDVSSSYEQYF. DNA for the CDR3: TGCGCCAGCAGCCCAGATGTTTCCAGTTCCTACGAACAGTACTTC.

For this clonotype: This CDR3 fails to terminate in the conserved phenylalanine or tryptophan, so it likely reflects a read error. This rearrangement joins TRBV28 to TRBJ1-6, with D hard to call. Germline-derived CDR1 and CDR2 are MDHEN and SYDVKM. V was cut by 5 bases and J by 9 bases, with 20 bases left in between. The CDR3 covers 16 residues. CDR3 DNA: TGTGCCAGCAGTGCCCCGGTGCAGCGGAGAGCTTCACCCCTCCACTTA. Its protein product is CASSAPVQRRASPLHL.

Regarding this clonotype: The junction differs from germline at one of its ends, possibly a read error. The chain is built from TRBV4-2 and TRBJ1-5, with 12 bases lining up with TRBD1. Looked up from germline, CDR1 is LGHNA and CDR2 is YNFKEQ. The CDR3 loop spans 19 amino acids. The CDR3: CASIQGTGGIPNSNQPQHF. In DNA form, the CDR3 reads TGTGCCAGCATCCAGGGGACAGGGGGCATCCCGAATAGCAATCAACCCCAGCATTTC.

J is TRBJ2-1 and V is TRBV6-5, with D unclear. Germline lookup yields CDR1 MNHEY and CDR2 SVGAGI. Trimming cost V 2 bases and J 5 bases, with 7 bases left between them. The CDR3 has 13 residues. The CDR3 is CASSYGPDNEQFF. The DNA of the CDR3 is TGTGCCAGCAGTTACGGCCCTGACAATGAGCAGTTCTTC.

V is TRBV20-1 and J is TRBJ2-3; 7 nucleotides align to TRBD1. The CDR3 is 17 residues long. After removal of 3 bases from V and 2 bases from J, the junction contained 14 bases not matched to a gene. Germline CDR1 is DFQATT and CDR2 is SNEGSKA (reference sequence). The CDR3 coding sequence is TGCAGTGCTAGCCGCCACGGGACAGCGAGTTCCACAGATACGCAGTATTTT. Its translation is CSASRHGTASSTDTQYF.

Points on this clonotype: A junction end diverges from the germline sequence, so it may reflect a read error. The DNA of the CDR3 is TGTGCCAGCAGCTCCTGGGACATGGGACGGAATTCACCCCTCCACTTT. This translates into CASSSWDMGRNSPLHF. The chain has TRBV4-3 and TRBJ1-6; maybe TRBD1 (6 bases). The CDR3 loop spans 16 amino acids. Germline V gives CDR1 LGHNA, CDR2 YSLEER.

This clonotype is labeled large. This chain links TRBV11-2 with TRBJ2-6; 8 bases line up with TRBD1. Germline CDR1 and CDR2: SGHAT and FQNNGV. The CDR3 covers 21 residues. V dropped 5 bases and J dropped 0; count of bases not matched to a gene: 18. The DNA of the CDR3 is TGTGCCAGCAGCATGGGGGGAGACAGGGGCATTTCCCTCTCTGGGGCCAACGTCCTGACTTTC. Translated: CASSMGGDRGISLSGANVLTF.

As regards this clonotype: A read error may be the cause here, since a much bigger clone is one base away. The CDR3 region has the DNA TGCAGCTTATCTCAGCAGTACTTC. It codes for CSLSQQYF. The V call is TRBV29-1, the J call TRBJ2-7; no reliable D call. This CDR3 is 8 amino acids long. The V and J ends lost 8 bases and 8 bases respectively, with 7 bases between them. Germline V gene sequence: CDR1 SQVTM, CDR2 ANQGSEA.

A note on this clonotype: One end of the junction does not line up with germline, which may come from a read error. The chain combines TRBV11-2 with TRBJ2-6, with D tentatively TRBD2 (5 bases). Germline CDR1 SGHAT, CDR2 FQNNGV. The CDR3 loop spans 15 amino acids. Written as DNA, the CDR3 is TGTACCACCCAGCGGCCGCTCTCTAGGGCCAACGTCCTGACTTTC. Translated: CTTQRPLSRANVLTF.

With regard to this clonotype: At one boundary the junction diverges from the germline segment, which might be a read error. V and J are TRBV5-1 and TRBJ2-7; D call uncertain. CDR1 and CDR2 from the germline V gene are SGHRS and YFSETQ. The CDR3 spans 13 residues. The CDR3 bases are TGCGCCACCAGCTTCGGGCAGAACTACGAGCAGTATTTC. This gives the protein CATSFGQNYEQYF.

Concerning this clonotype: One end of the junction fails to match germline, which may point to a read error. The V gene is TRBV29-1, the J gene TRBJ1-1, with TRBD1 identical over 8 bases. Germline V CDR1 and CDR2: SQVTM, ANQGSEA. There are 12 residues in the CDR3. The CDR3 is CCVGTGMTEAYF. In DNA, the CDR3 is TGCTGCGTGGGGACAGGCATGACTGAGGCTTACTTT.

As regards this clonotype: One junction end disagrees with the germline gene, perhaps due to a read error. The CDR3 reads CASSSGQGRAVGELYF. The CDR3 region has the DNA TGTGCCAGCAGCTCAGGTCAGGGGAGAGCGGTCGGGGAGCTGTATTTT. This chain links TRBV12-3 or TRBV12-4 with TRBJ2-2, with D perhaps TRBD1 (6 bases). The CDR3 is made up of 16 amino acids.

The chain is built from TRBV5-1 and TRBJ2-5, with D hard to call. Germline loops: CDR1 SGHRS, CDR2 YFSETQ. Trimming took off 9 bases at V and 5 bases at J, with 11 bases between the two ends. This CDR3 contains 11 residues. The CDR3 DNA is TGCGCCAACAGTCTGTTGGAGACCCAGTACTTC. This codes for CANSLLETQYF.

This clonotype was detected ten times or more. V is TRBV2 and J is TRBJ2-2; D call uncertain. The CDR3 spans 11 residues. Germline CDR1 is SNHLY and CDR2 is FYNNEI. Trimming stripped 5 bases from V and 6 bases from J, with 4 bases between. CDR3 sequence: CASSFSGELFF. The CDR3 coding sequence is TGTGCCAGCAGTTTTTCCGGGGAGCTGTTTTTT.

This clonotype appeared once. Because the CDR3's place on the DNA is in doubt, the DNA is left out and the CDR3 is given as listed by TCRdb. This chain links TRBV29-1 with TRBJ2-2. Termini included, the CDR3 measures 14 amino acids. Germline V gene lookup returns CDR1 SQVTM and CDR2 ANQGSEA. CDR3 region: CSVVGPDPPGSCFF.

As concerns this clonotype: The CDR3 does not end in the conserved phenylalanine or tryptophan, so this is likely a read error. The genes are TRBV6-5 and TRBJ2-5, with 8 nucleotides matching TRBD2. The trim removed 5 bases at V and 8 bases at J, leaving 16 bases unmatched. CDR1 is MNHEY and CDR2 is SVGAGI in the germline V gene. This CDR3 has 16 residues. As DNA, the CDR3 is TGTGCCAGCAGTCCGGGGGGTGGGCGGGAGGTCATTACCCAGTACATC. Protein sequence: CASSPGGGREVITQYI.

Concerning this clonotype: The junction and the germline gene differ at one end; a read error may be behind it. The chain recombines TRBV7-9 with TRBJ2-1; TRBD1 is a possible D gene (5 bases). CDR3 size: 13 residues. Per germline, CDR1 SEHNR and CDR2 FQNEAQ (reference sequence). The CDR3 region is CASSLEAGLGQIF. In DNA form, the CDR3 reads TGTGCCAGCAGCTTAGAGGCAGGGTTGGGGCAGATCTTC.

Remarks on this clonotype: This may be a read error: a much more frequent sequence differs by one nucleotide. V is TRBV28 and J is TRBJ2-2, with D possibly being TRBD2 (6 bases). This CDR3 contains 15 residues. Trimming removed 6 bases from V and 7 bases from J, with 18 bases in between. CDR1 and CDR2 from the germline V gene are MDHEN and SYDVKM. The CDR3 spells CASRPLRGYGGELFF. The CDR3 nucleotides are TGTGCCAGCAGACCCTTACGGGGGTACGGCGGGGAGCTGTTTTTT.

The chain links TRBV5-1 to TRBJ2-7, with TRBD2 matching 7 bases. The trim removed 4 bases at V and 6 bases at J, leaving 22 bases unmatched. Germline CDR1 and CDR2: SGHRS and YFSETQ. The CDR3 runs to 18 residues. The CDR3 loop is CASSLRTRVTGGSFEQYF. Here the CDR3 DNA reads TGCGCCAGCAGCCTCAGGACTAGGGTAACTGGAGGAAGCTTCGAGCAGTACTTC.

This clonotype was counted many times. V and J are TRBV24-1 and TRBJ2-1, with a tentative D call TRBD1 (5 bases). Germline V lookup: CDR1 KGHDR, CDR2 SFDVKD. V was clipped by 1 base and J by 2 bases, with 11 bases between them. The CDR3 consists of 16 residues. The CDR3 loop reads CATSDFGQGPYNEQFF. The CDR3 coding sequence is TGTGCCACCAGTGATTTCGGGCAGGGCCCCTACAATGAGCAGTTCTTC.

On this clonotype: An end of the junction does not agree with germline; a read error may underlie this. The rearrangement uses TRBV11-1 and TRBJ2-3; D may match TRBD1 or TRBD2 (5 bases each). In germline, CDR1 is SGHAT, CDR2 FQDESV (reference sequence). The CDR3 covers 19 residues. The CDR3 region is CGSSCGGSSVGARTDTQYF. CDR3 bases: TGTGGCAGCAGCTGTGGGGGAAGTTCTGTTGGAGCCCGCACAGATACGCAGTATTTT.